This T cell receptor beta chain was sequenced for a study of blood T cells in healthy people across ages. With a J-beta primer mix and a sample-barcoded 5' primer, a second PCR ran roughly 6 to 11 cycles. Each CDR3 protein is one row after TCRdb ran MiXCR on the 5' RACE reads. The table has hundreds of thousands of distinct CDR3 sequences, about 25% seen once. Total RNA was extracted at no less than 6 micrograms per sample. Study-level findings and limits: Researchers report that TCR beta diversity correlated strongly with naive T cell percentage.

On this clonotype: Its target is not known.

The CDR3 totals 14 residues. J gave up 0 bases and V 5 bases, and 4 bases lay outside the gene matches. This same sample was also taken into another study, of T cells of mothers and their children. That publication notes: Over 8.5 million reads per mother and some 3 million per child were obtained.

The J gene is TRBJ2-7, the V gene TRBV12-3 or TRBV12-4; 7 bases line up with TRBD2. The clonotype originates from a boy younger than 18 in good health. The sample comprised blood. The CDR3 reads CASSERESSYEQYF. As DNA, the CDR3 is TGTGCCAGCAGTGAGCGGGAAAGCTCCTACGAGCAGTACTTC.